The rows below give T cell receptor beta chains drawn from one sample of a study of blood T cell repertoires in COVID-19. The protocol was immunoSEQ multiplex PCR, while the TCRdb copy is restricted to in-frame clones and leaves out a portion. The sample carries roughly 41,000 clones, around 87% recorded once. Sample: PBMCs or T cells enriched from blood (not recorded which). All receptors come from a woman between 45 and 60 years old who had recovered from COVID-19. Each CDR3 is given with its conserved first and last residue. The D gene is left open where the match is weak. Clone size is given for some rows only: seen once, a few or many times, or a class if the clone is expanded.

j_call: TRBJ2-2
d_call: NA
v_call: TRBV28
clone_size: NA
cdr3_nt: TGTGCCAGTTCGACACACGCGAACACCGGGGAGCTGTTTTTT
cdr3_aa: CASSTHANTGELFF

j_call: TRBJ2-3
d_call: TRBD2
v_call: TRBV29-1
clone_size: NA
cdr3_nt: TGCAGCGTTTCTAGCGGGATAGGAGATACGCAGTATTTT
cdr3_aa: CSVSSGIGDTQYF

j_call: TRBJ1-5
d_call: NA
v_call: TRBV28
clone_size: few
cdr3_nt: TGTGCCAGCAGGGGGGCTAGCAATCAGCCCCAGCATTTT
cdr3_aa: CASRGASNQPQHF

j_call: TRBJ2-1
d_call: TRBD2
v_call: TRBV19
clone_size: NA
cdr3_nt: TGTGCCAGTAGTATAGACCCCCCTTTGTTAGCGGGGGACAATGAGCAGTTCTTC
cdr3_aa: CASSIDPPLLAGDNEQFF

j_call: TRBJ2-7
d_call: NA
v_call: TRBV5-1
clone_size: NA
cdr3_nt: TGCGCCAGCACGAGGGACAGCGGGTCCTACGAGCAGTACTTC
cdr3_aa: CASTRDSGSYEQYF

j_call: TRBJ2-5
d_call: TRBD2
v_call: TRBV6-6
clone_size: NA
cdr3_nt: TGTGCCAGCAGTTACTCACGGCGGGAGTGGCGGACCCAGTACTTC
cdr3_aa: CASSYSRREWRTQYF

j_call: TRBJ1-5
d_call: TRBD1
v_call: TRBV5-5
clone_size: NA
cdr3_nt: TGTGCCAGCAGCCGCCGGACAGGGAGTCCCCAGCCCCAGCATTTT
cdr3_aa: CASSRRTGSPQPQHF

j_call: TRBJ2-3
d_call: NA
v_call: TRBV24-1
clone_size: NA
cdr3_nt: TGTGCCACCAGTGAAGTGAGGGACACAGATACGCAGTATTTT
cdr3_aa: CATSEVRDTDTQYF

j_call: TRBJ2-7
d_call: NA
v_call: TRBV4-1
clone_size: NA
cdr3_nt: TGCGCCAGCAGCCAAGATCCACCCGAACTAGCCGGAGCTATAGAGCAGTACTTC
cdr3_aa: CASSQDPPELAGAIEQYF

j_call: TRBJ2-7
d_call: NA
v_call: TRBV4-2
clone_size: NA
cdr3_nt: TGTGCCAGCAGCCAGGGACGGGGGGCTTACGAGCAGTACTTC
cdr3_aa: CASSQGRGAYEQYF

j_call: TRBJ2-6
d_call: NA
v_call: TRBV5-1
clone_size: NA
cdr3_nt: TGCGCCAGCAGCTCCCCAGGGGCTGGGGCCAACGTCCTGACTTTC
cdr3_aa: CASSSPGAGANVLTF

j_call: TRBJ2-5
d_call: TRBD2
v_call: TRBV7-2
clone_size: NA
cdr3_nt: TGTGCCAGCAGCCCAAGACTAGCAGAACAAGAGACCCAGTACTTC
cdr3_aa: CASSPRLAEQETQYF

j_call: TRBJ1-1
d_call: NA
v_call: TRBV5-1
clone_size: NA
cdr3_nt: TGCGCCAGCAGCTTGACGACAGGGAACACTGAAGCTTTCTTT
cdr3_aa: CASSLTTGNTEAFF

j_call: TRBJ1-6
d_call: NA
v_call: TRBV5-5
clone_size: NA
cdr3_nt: TGTGCCAGCAGCTTGGCCGACAGGACCCTCATCCTCCACTTT
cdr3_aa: CASSLADRTLILHF

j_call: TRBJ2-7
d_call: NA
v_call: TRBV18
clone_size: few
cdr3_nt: TGTGCCAGCTCACCAGTTACTGAAACCTACGAGCAGTACTTC
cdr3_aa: CASSPVTETYEQYF

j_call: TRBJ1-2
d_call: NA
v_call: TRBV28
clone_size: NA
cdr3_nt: TGTGCCAGCAGCAGAAACTATGGCTACACCTTC
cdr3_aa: CASSRNYGYTF

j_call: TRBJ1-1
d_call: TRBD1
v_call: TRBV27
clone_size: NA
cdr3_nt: TGTGCCAGCAGTACACACAGGGGAGCCACTGAAGCTTTCTTT
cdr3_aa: CASSTHRGATEAFF

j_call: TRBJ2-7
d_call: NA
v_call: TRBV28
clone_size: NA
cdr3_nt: TGTGCCAGCATGGCCAGCTCCTACGAGCAGTACTTC
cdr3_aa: CASMASSYEQYF

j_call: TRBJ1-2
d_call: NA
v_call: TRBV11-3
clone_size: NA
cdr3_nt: TGTGCCAGCAGCTTAGTGGGTCGGGGAACCTATGGCTACACCTTC
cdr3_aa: CASSLVGRGTYGYTF

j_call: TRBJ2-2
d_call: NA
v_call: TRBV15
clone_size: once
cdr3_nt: TGTGCCACCAGCAGAGATGTCGGGAGAGGCACCGGGGAGCTGTTTTTT
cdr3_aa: CATSRDVGRGTGELFF

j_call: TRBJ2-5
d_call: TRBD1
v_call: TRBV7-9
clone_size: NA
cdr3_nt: TGTGCCAGCAGCCCCCCCACAGGGGGTCGTGAGACCCAGTACTTC
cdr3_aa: CASSPPTGGRETQYF

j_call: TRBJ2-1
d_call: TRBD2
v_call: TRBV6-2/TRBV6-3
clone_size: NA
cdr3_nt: TGTGCCAGCAGTGACGGGGGGGCCAGTGAGCAGTTCTTC
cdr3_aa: CASSDGGASEQFF

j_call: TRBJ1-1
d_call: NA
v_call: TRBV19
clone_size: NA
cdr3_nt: TGTGCCAGTAGTATAGTGTATCCACAGGCCACTGAAGCTTTCTTT
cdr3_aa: CASSIVYPQATEAFF

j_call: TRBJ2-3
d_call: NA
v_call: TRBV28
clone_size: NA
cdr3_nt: TGTGCCAGCCAGGGCTCCACAGATACGCAGTATTTT
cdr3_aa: CASQGSTDTQYF

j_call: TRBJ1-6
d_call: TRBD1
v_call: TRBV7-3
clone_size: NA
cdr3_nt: TGTGCCAGCAGCTTAACGGGGACAGGGAATTCACCCCTCCACTTT
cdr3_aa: CASSLTGTGNSPLHF

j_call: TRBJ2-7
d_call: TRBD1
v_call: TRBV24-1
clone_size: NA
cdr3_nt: TGTGCCACCACCATGGAGGGACAGGGCTTTTGTGAGCAGTACTTC
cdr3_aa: CATTMEGQGFCEQYF

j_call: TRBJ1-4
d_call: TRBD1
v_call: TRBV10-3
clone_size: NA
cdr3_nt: TGTGCCATCAGCGCGACAGGGCTCGGTGAAAAACTGTTTTTT
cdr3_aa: CAISATGLGEKLFF

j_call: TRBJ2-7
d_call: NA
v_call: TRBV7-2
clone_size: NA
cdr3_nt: TGTGCCAGCAGCTGGCGGGACGGAATCTACGAGCAGTACTTC
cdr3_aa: CASSWRDGIYEQYF

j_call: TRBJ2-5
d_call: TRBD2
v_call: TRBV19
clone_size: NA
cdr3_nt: TGTGCCAGTAGTACCAAGCGACTAGCGGGAGTTGAGACCCAGTACTTC
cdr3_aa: CASSTKRLAGVETQYF

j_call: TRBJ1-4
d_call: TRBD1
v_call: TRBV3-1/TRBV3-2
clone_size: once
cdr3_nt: TGTGCCAGCAGCCCAGGACAGGGATCTAATGAAAAACTGTTTTTT
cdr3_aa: CASSPGQGSNEKLFF

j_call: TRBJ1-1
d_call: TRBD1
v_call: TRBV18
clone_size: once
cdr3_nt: TGTGCCAGCTCACCGCGCGGACAGGGGGTAGTGAACACTGAAGCTTTCTTT
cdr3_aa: CASSPRGQGVVNTEAFF

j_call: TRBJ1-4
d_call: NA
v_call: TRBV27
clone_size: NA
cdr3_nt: TGTGCCAGCAGCCCTTGGGGGGGGCTCATTAATGAAAAACTGTTTTTT
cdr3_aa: CASSPWGGLINEKLFF

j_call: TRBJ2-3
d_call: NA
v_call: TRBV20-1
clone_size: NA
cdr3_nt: TGCAGTGCTCAGTTCACAGATACGCAGTATTTT
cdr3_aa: CSAQFTDTQYF

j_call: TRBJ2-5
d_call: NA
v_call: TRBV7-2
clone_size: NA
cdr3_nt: TGTGCCAGCAGCTTACTCTCGGGAGTTAGGGAGACCCAGTACTTC
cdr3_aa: CASSLLSGVRETQYF

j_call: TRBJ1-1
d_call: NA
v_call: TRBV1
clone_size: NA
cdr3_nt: TGCACCAGCAGCCAAGTTGCCAGGGGGCCTAGGGAGTTCTTT
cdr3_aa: CTSSQVARGPREFF

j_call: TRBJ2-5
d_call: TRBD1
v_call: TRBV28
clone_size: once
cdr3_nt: TGTGCCAGCAGCCTTGGACAGGGGCCACAGACCCAGTACTTC
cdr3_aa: CASSLGQGPQTQYF

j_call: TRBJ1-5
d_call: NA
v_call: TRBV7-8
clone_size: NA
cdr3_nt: TGTGCCAGCAGCTTAGGGGGCGCTACCAATCAGCCCCAGCATTTT
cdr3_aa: CASSLGGATNQPQHF

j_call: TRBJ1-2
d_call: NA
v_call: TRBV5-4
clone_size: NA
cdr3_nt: TGTGCCAGCAGTGCATTTACGGGAGACTATGGCTACACCTTC
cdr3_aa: CASSAFTGDYGYTF

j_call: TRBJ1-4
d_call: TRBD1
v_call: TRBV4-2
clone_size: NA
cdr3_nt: TGTGCCAGCAGCTCCCGCCCAGGGGGTTCCGAAAAACTGTTTTTT
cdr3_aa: CASSSRPGGSEKLFF

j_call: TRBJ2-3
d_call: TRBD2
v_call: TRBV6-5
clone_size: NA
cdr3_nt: TGTGCCAGCTCTGGACTAGCGGGAGGATCAGATACGCAGTATTTT
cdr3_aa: CASSGLAGGSDTQYF

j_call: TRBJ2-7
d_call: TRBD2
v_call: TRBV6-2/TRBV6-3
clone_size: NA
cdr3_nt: TGTGCCAGCAGTTACAGCGCGGGGGGCGGATTCTACGAGCAGTACTTC
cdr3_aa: CASSYSAGGGFYEQYF

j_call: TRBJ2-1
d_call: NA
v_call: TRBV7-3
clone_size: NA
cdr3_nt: TGTGCCAGCAGCTTAGGCCTGACTACTTACAATGAGCAGTTCTTC
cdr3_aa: CASSLGLTTYNEQFF

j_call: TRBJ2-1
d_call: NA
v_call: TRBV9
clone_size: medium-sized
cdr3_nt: TGTGCCAGCAGCGTAGGGGGCGGAAGTGATGAGCAGTTCTTC
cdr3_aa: CASSVGGGSDEQFF